These 17 T cell receptor beta chains came from one sample sequenced in a study of blood T cell repertoires in COVID-19. Data came from immunoSEQ multiplex PCR; TCRdb stores just in-frame clones and leaves some out. The repertoire holds under 300,000 clones, with approximately 91% as singletons. The sample comprised peripheral blood. These receptors originate from a woman aged 35 to 49 who had recovered from COVID-19.

The sample holds a few counts of this clone. The chain carries TRBV24-1 and TRBJ1-2; D is undetermined. CDR3 length: 13 amino acids. Trimming removed 4 bases at V and 6 bases at J, with 11 bases between. CDR1 and CDR2 from the germline V gene are KGHDR and SFDVKD. CDR3 in amino acids: CATSDPGNHGYTF. CDR3 nucleotides: TGTGCCACCAGTGACCCCGGGAACCATGGCTACACCTTC.

The chain combines TRBV27 with TRBJ2-2; 9 bases are shared with TRBD1. Germline V gives CDR1 MNHEY, CDR2 SMNVEV (reference sequence). V lost 5 bases to trimming and J lost 6 bases; unmatched junction nucleotides: 13. CDR3 size: 17 residues. DNA for the CDR3: TGTGCCAGCAGTCCACCCGGACAGGGGTTTTATTCCGGGGAGCTGTTTTTT. This codes for CASSPPGQGFYSGELFF.

V and J are TRBV3-1 (or the pseudogene TRBV3-2) and TRBJ2-7, with 10 bases identical to TRBD1. The CDR3 sequence is 20 residues long. In germline, CDR1 is LGHDT, CDR2 YNNKEL (reference sequence). Trimming removed 5 bases from V and 2 bases from J; junction bases left unmatched: 21. CDR3 protein: CASSENTGTGASDSPYEQYF. CDR3 DNA: TGTGCCAGCAGCGAAAATACCGGGACAGGGGCTTCAGACTCCCCCTACGAGCAGTACTTC.

The chain uses TRBV11-2 and TRBJ1-1, with 7 nucleotides matching TRBD1. Germline V gene sequence: CDR1 SGHAT, CDR2 FQNNGV. CDR3 length: 14 residues. Trimming at V came to 0 bases and at J to 6 bases, leaving 4 bases not matched to a gene. The CDR3 nucleotides read TGTGCCAGCAGCTTAGACGGCCAGGGGGCTGAAGCTTTCTTT. Translation: CASSLDGQGAEAFF.

The V gene is TRBV5-1, the J gene TRBJ2-1; D perhaps matches TRBD1 (5 bases). Trimming removed 1 base at V and 2 bases at J, with 7 bases between. From germline, CDR1 is SGHRS and CDR2 YFSETQ. The CDR3 loop spans 14 amino acids. CDR3 loop: CASSLSGTYNEQFF. Here the CDR3 DNA reads TGCGCCAGCAGCTTGTCAGGGACCTACAATGAGCAGTTCTTC.

The chain carries TRBV2 and TRBJ2-7; possible D gene TRBD1, 5 bases. Germline V gene data show CDR1 as SNHLY and CDR2 as FYNNEI. Trimming pared 3 bases from V and 0 bases from J, leaving 12 bases between. The CDR3 is 15 amino acids. The CDR3 DNA sequence: TGTGCCAGCAGTGATTTCAGGGCTAACTCCTACGAGCAGTACTTC. Protein sequence: CASSDFRANSYEQYF.

The gene calls are TRBV7-9 and TRBJ2-7, with 7 bases aligning to TRBD1. Germline CDR1 is SEHNR and CDR2 is FQNEAQ (reference sequence). This CDR3 has 16 residues. Trimming took 5 bases from V and 0 from J; bases not matched to a gene: 10. The CDR3 reads CASSPATGVLSYEQYF. The CDR3 nucleotides read TGTGCCAGCAGCCCCGCCACAGGGGTCCTCTCCTACGAGCAGTACTTC.

The chain has TRBV6-6 and TRBJ2-7; 14 nucleotides agree with TRBD2. Germline V gene sequence: CDR1 MNHNY, CDR2 SVGAGI (reference sequence). The CDR3 is 15 amino acids. With V trimmed by 6 bases and J by 6 bases, 7 bases remained unmatched. Here the CDR3 DNA reads TGTGCCAGCAGGGCCTCTGGGACTAGCGGGAGCGAGCAGTACTTC. Amino acid sequence: CASRASGTSGSEQYF.

This clone has only one observation. This sequence joins TRBV2 and TRBJ1-1; D unresolved. V lost 5 bases and J lost 2, with 12 bases in between. There are 14 residues in the CDR3. The germline V gene has CDR1 SNHLY and CDR2 FYNNEI. The CDR3 bases are TGTGCCAGCAGTCGACTTGACGGTAACACTGAAGCTTTCTTT. Translation: CASSRLDGNTEAFF.

J is TRBJ2-3 and V is TRBV25-1; D is undetermined. Trimming pared 4 bases from V and 2 bases from J, leaving 10 bases between. Per the germline V gene, CDR1 is MGHDK and CDR2 is SYGVNS. The CDR3 consists of 14 residues. Here the CDR3 DNA reads TGTGCCAGCAGTGTCGGCGGCCTCACAGATACGCAGTATTTT. Translated, it gives CASSVGGLTDTQYF.

This clone showed up just once. The V and J genes are TRBV18 and TRBJ2-1; TRBD2 matches at 9 bases. With V trimmed by 6 bases and J by 2 bases, 5 bases remained unmatched. The germline V gene has CDR1 KGHSH and CDR2 LQKENI. The CDR3 is 15 residues long. CDR3 sequence (DNA): TGTGCCAGCTCTTACGCGGGAGGGACCTACAATGAGCAGTTCTTC. This sequence encodes CASSYAGGTYNEQFF.

The chain combines TRBV5-1 with TRBJ2-1, with 13 bases identical to TRBD2. The CDR3 is 16 amino acids. The V segment lost 3 bases and the J segment 7 bases; nucleotides outside the gene matches: 7. CDR1 is SGHRS and CDR2 is YFSETQ in the germline V gene. CDR3 region: CASSSGGTSGINEQFF. The CDR3 DNA is TGCGCCAGCAGCTCGGGGGGGACTAGCGGGATTAATGAGCAGTTCTTC.

The rearrangement joins TRBV11-2 to TRBJ1-5, with D tentatively TRBD1 (5 bases). With 1 base removed from V and 3 bases from J, the gap between germline ends came to 10 bases. The germline V gene has CDR1 SGHAT and CDR2 FQNNGV. This CDR3 is built from 15 residues. This chain's CDR3 is CASSLVQQDNQPQHF. The CDR3 bases are TGTGCCAGCAGCTTAGTTCAACAGGACAATCAGCCCCAGCATTTT. Full variable domain (missing parts from reference TRBV11-2 and TRBJ1-5): EAGVAQSPRYKIIEKRQSVAFWCNPISGHATLYWYQQILGQGPKLLIQFQNNGVVDDSQLPKDRFSAERLKGVDSTLKIQPAKLEDSAVYLCASSLVQQDNQPQHFGDGTRLSIL.

The chain joins TRBV7-9 to TRBJ2-7; D uncertain. Germline CDR1 and CDR2: SEHNR and FQNEAQ (reference sequence). Trimming stripped 0 bases from V and 0 bases from J, with 6 bases between. This CDR3 is built from 14 residues. The CDR3 protein is CASSLAGSSYEQYF. For the CDR3, the DNA is TGTGCCAGCAGCTTAGCGGGCTCCTCCTACGAGCAGTACTTC.

The chain employs TRBV5-6 and TRBJ2-2; tentative D call: TRBD1 (6 bases). The CDR3 extends over 16 amino acids. Germline V gives CDR1 SGHDT, CDR2 YYEEEE. V lost 4 bases to trimming and J lost 5 bases, with 18 bases between them. CDR3 amino acids: CASSTSRRGKTGELFF. The CDR3 region has the DNA TGTGCCAGCAGCACTTCCCGCAGGGGCAAGACCGGGGAGCTGTTTTTT.

The rearrangement uses TRBV27 and TRBJ2-7; 13 nucleotides agree with TRBD2. CDR1 is MNHEY, CDR2 SMNVEV, per germline (reference sequence). The CDR3 totals 15 residues. J lost 6 bases, V lost 6 bases, and 8 bases had no gene match. CDR3 sequence (DNA): TGTGCCAGCAGAACGACTAGCGGGAGGTCTGGCGAGCAGTACTTC. Its protein product is CASRTTSGRSGEQYF.

The chain combines TRBV7-9 with TRBJ2-1; no firm D call. The V and J ends lost 1 base and 6 bases respectively, with 13 bases between them. This CDR3 is built from 15 residues. The germline V gene has CDR1 SEHNR and CDR2 FQNEAQ (reference sequence). The CDR3 bases are TGTGCCAGCAGCTTAGTGCTAATCTCACGCAATGAGCAGTTCTTC. It is translated as CASSLVLISRNEQFF.